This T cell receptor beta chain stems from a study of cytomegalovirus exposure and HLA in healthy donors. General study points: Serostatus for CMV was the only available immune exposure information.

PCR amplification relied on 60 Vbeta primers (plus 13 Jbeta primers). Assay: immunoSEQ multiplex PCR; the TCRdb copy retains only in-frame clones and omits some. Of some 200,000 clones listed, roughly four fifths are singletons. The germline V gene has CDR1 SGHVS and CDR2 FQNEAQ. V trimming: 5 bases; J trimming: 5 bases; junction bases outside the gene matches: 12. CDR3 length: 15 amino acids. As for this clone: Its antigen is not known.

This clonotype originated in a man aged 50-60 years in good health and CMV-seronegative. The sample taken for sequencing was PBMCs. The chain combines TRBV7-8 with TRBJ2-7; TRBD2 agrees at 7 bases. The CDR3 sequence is CASSTQGLGLDEQYF. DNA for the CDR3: TGTGCCAGCAGCACCCAAGGACTAGGGCTTGACGAGCAGTACTTC.